This is a list of T cell receptor beta chains from one sample in a study of cytomegalovirus exposure and HLA in healthy donors. Assay used: immunoSEQ multiplex PCR; TCRdb lists only in-frame clones, some missing. The sample lists around 190,000 clones, almost 85% occurring once. Sample: PBMCs. These receptors were taken from a woman aged 50 to 60 in good health and CMV-seronegative. CDR3s include the opening cysteine and the closing phenylalanine or tryptophan. Fields, in order: J gene, D gene, clone size, V gene, CDR3 DNA, CDR3 protein. The D gene is left open where the match is weak. Rows may omit the clone size; those that give it use once, few, many or a size class.

j_gene: TRBJ2-1
d_gene: TRBD2
abundance: NA
v_gene: TRBV5-8
CDR3nt: TGTGCCAGCAGCTTGGTGAGCGGGAGTAAAAATGAGCAGTTCTTC
CDR3aa: CASSLVSGSKNEQFF

j_gene: TRBJ2-3
d_gene: TRBD2
abundance: few
v_gene: TRBV9
CDR3nt: TGTGCCAGCAGCCCCAGCGCGGGAGGGGGAGATACGCAGTATTTT
CDR3aa: CASSPSAGGGDTQYF

j_gene: TRBJ2-5
d_gene: TRBD2
abundance: few
v_gene: TRBV6-5
CDR3nt: TGTGCCAGCAGTTACTCGGCTAGCGGGAGCCAAGAGACCCAGTACTTC
CDR3aa: CASSYSASGSQETQYF

j_gene: TRBJ1-2
d_gene: NA
abundance: once
v_gene: TRBV28
CDR3nt: TGTGCCAGCAGTTCCGGGTACTATGGCTACACCTTC
CDR3aa: CASSSGYYGYTF

j_gene: TRBJ2-5
d_gene: NA
abundance: once
v_gene: TRBV30
CDR3nt: TGTGCCTGGAGTGTACTCGGGGAGACCCAGTACTTC
CDR3aa: CAWSVLGETQYF

j_gene: TRBJ2-7
d_gene: TRBD2
abundance: NA
v_gene: TRBV6-6
CDR3nt: TGTGCCAGCAGTTCGGGACTAGGGTTCTACGAGCAGTACTTC
CDR3aa: CASSSGLGFYEQYF

j_gene: TRBJ1-1
d_gene: NA
abundance: NA
v_gene: TRBV7-8
CDR3nt: TGTGCCAGCCCAGGCGGGAGGGGAAATGTGTGGACTGAAGCTTTCTTT
CDR3aa: CASPGGRGNVWTEAFF

j_gene: TRBJ1-4
d_gene: NA
abundance: NA
v_gene: TRBV28
CDR3nt: TGTGCCAGCAGTCGAGGGGGAGCAACTAATGAAAAACTGTTTTTT
CDR3aa: CASSRGGATNEKLFF

j_gene: TRBJ1-4
d_gene: TRBD1
abundance: NA
v_gene: TRBV5-1
CDR3nt: TGCGCCAGCAGCTTGATGGGACAGGGGGGGTTTGGAGAAAAACTGTTTTTT
CDR3aa: CASSLMGQGGFGEKLFF

j_gene: TRBJ2-7
d_gene: TRBD1
abundance: NA
v_gene: TRBV19
CDR3nt: TGTGCCAGTAGTACACAGGGGGCCGCCTACGAGCAGTACTTC
CDR3aa: CASSTQGAAYEQYF

j_gene: TRBJ2-1
d_gene: NA
abundance: NA
v_gene: TRBV11-3
CDR3nt: TGTGCCAGCAGCTTAGCGGGCGGGAACGACAATGAGCAGTTCTTC
CDR3aa: CASSLAGGNDNEQFF

j_gene: TRBJ1-2
d_gene: NA
abundance: NA
v_gene: TRBV20-1
CDR3nt: TGCAGTGCTAGAGGTCCCGGGACTTTCTTC
CDR3aa: CSARGPGTFF